The 11 T cell receptor beta chains below were found in one sample sequenced in a study of T-cell reconstitution after alpha-beta-depleted transplantation in children. Unique molecular identifiers were incorporated when the TCRbeta library was constructed. TCRdb analysed the PCR reads with MiXCR anew, one entry per CDR3 protein. The table shows more than 500,000 distinct CDR3 sequences, with 9.5% to 12% occurring only once. Specimen: PBMCs, mostly from graft donor cells, collected 180 days after TCRalphabeta/CD19-depleted stem cell transplant. These TCRs come from a female patient between 2 and 10 years old who had a stem cell transplant for aplastic anemia, so the T cells may come from the graft donor.

The V call is TRBV12-3 or TRBV12-4, the J call TRBJ2-1, with 14 nucleotides matching TRBD2. This CDR3 is built from 18 residues. The chain's CDR3 is CTCSWGVTSGRARNEQFF. In nucleotides, the CDR3 is TGTACCTGCAGTTGGGGGGTGACTAGCGGGAGGGCCCGGAATGAGCAGTTCTTC.

The V gene is TRBV6-1, the J gene TRBJ2-1, with TRBD2 identical over 8 bases. V shed 8 bases, J shed 0 bases, and the junction held 9 bases outside the gene matches. There are 16 residues in the CDR3. The germline V gene encodes CDR1 MNHNS and CDR2 SASEGT. The CDR3 region has the DNA TGTGCCAGCGGGAGTAGAGGGACTAGCTCCTACAATGAGCAGTTCTTC. Translation: CASGSRGTSSYNEQFF.

This chain uses TRBV24-1 with TRBJ2-6; no reliable D call. Germline loops: CDR1 KGHDR, CDR2 SFDVKD. Trimming left V 5 bases short and J 0 bases short, with 13 bases between. The CDR3 spans 17 residues. CDR3 bases: TGTGCCACCAGTGGCCCCCGCGGAAGCTCTGGGGCCAACGTCCTGACTTTC. Amino acid sequence: CATSGPRGSSGANVLTF.

This sequence joins TRBV2 and TRBJ2-1, with 10 bases fitting TRBD2. Germline CDR1 is SNHLY and CDR2 is FYNNEI. The CDR3 extends over 16 amino acids. V gave up 4 bases and J gave up 4 bases; unmatched junction bases: 7. The CDR3 coding sequence is TGTGCCAGCAGTGGCTTACTAGCGGGGCGTTACAATGAGCAGTTCTTC. It specifies CASSGLLAGRYNEQFF.

V is TRBV5-1 and J is TRBJ2-7; D is undetermined. The CDR3 has 13 amino acids. In germline, CDR1 is SGHRS, CDR2 YFSETQ. The V end was cut by 4 bases, the J end by 1 base, with 9 bases between. In nucleotides, the CDR3 is TGCGCCAGCAGCCCGACACCGTCCTACGAGCAGTACGTC. This encodes CASSPTPSYEQYV.

The rearrangement links TRBV10-3 to TRBJ2-5; tentatively, D is TRBD1 or TRBD2 (6 bases each). The CDR3 has 14 residues. Germline V CDR1 and CDR2: ENHRY, SYGVKD. V lost 3 bases and J 4 bases, leaving 12 bases between the germline ends. CDR3 sequence reads: CAISEGGLGETQYF. The CDR3 coding sequence is TGTGCCATCAGTGAAGGGGGGCTAGGAGAGACCCAGTACTTC.

As for this clonotype: The junction differs from germline at one of its ends, possibly a read error. The V gene is TRBV11-1, the J gene TRBJ2-1; the match to TRBD2 covers 7 bases. CDR3 length: 16 amino acids. Germline V gene data show CDR1 as SGHAT and CDR2 as FQDESV (reference sequence). This CDR3 is CAISSPRSGTLYEQFF. DNA of the CDR3: TGTGCCATCAGCTCCCCTAGGAGCGGGACCCTCTATGAGCAGTTCTTC.

The chain combines TRBV24-1 with TRBJ2-7; D remains ambiguous. Germline CDR1 reads KGHDR; CDR2 reads SFDVKD. This CDR3 contains 14 residues. Deletions cut 6 bases from V and 4 bases from J, with 15 bases between. This CDR3 is CATSSWSSFYEQYV. The CDR3 DNA reads TGTGCCACCAGTTCATGGTCATCCTTTTACGAGCAGTACGTC.

The CDR3 nucleotides read TGTGCCAGCAGCAAACTCGCCGCCCCGGACAGGGTAAGGTACGAGCAGTACGTC. Its protein product is CASSKLAAPDRVRYEQYV. V gene TRBV5-5 combines with J gene TRBJ2-7, with 8 bases fitting TRBD1. The CDR3 sequence is 18 residues long. V gave up 4 bases and J gave up 4 bases; unmatched junction bases: 19. Germline V gives CDR1 SGHKS, CDR2 YYEKEE (reference sequence).

Only a few counts were recorded for this clonotype. V is TRBV7-9 and J is TRBJ1-1; TRBD1 matches 7 bases. CDR3 length: 13 residues. V was clipped by 5 bases and J by 10 bases; unmatched bases: 10. Germline V lookup: CDR1 SEHNR, CDR2 FQNEAQ (reference sequence). CDR3 sequence reads: CASSTQDRASAFF. In nucleotides, the CDR3 is TGTGCCAGCAGCACACAAGACAGGGCATCAGCTTTCTTT.

The chain links TRBV20-1 to TRBJ2-7; 13 nucleotides match TRBD2. The ends lost 6 bases at V and 2 bases at J; junction bases unmatched: 4. Germline values: CDR1 DFQATT, CDR2 SNEGSKA (reference sequence). There are 14 residues in the CDR3. In DNA form, the CDR3 reads TGCAGTGCCAGACTAGCGGGAGGTGCCTACGAGCAGTACTTC. This sequence encodes CSARLAGGAYEQYF.